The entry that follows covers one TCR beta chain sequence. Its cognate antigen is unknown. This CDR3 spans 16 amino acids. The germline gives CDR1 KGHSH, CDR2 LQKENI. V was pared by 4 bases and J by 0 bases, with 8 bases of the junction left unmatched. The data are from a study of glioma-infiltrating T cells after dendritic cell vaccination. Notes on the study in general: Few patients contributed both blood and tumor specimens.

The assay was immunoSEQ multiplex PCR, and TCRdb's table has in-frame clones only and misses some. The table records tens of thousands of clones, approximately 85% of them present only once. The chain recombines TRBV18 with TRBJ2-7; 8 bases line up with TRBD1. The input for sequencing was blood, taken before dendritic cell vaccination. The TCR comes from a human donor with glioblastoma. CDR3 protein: CASSRRTGMASYEQYF. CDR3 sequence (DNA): TGTGCCAGCTCACGTCGGACAGGGATGGCCTCCTACGAGCAGTACTTC.